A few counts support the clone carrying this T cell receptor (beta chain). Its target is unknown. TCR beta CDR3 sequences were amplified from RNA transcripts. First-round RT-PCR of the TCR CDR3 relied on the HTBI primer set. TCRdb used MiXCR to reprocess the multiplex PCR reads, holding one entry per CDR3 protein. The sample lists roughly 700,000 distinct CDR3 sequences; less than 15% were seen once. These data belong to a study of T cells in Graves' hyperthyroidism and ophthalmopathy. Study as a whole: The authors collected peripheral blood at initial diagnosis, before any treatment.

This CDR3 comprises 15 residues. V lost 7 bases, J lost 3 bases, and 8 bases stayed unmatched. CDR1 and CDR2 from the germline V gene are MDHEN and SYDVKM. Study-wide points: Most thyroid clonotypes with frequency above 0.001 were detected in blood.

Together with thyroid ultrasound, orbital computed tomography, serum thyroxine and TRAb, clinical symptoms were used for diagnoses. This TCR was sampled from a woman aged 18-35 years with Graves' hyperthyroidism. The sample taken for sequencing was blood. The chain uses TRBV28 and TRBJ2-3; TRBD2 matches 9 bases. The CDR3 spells CASNLREGPTDTQYF. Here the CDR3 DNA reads TGTGCCAGCAATTTGCGGGAGGGCCCGACAGATACGCAGTATTTT. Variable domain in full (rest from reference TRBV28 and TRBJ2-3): DVKVTQSSRYLVKRTGEKVFLECVQDMDHENMFWYRQDPGLGLRLIYFSYDVKMKEKGDIPEGYSVSREKKERFSLILESASTNQTSMYLCASNLREGPTDTQYFGPGTRLTVL.